Detailed here is one TCR beta chain. The sample originates from a study of blood T cell repertoires in COVID-19. Overall study: Acute-phase and convalescent COVID-19 samples originated in the United States, Italy and Spain. T cells, B-cell-depleted T cells, or PBMCs provided the cDNA or gDNA that served as material.

The authors' processing: Using reference gene primer amplification, nucleated cell counts were estimated. This table comes from immunoSEQ multiplex PCR, and its TCRdb copy is limited to in-frame clones, with some not included. That table gives V, J and clone size, and the DNA gave D and trimming. The table includes over 250,000 clones, 90% detected once. Participant ages covered about 18 to 89 years across 24 US areas. Sequencing was done on a sample of PBMCs or T cells enriched from blood (not recorded which). This TCR was sampled from a man between 60 and 75 years old who had recovered from COVID-19.

The CDR3 region is CASSQDLLAGGEQYF. Written as DNA, the CDR3 is TGCGCCAGCAGCCAAGATCTACTAGCGGGCGGCGAGCAGTACTTC. The chain couples TRBV4-3 to TRBJ2-7; TRBD2 agrees at 9 bases. The CDR3 extends over 15 amino acids. The trim removed 0 bases at V and 6 bases at J, leaving 6 bases unmatched. Germline-derived CDR1 and CDR2 are LGHNA and YSLEER.